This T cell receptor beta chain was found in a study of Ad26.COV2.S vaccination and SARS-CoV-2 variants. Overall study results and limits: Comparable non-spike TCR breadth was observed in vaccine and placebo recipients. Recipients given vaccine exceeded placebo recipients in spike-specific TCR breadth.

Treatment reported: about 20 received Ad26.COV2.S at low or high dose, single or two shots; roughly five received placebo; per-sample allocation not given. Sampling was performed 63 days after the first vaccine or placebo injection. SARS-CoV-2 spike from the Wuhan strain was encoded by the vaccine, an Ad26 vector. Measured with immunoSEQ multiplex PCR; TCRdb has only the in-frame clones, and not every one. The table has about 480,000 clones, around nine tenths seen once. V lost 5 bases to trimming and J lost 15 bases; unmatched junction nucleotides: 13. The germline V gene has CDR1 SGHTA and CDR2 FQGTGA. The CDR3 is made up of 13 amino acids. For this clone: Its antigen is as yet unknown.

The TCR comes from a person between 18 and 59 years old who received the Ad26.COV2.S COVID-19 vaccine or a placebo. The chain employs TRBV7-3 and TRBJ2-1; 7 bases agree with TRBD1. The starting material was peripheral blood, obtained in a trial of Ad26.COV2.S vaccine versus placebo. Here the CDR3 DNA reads TGTGCCAGCAGCCCGGACAGGTCGCCAAGTTTGTTCTTC. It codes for CASSPDRSPSLFF.